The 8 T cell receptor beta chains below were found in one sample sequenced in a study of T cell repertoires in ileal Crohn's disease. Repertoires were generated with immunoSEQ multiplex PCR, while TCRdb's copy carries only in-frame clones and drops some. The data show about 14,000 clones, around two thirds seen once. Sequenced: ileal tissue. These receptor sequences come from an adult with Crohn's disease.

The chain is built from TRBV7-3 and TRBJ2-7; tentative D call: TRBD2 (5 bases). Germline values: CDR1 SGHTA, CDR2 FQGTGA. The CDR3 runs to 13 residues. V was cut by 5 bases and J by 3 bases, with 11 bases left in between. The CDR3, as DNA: TGTGCCAGCAGCCCGGGGTCCGTCTACGAGCAGTACTTC. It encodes CASSPGSVYEQYF.

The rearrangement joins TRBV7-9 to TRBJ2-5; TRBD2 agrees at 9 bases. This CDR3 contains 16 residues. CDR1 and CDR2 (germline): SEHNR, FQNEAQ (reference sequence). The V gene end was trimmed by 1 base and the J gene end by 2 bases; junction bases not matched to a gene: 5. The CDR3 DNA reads TGTGCCAGCAGCTTAGATTCCCTAGCGGGGCAAGAGACCCAGTACTTC. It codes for CASSLDSLAGQETQYF.

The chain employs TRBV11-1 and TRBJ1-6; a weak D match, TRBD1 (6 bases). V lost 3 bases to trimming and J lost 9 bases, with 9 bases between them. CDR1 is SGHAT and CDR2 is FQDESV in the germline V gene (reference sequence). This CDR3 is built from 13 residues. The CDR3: CASSFGGSSPLHF. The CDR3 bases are TGTGCCAGCAGCTTCGGGGGCAGTTCACCCCTCCACTTT.

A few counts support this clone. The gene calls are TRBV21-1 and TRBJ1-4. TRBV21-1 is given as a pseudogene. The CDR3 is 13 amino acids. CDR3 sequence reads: CASSRREGEKLFF. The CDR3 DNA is TGTGCCAGCAGCAGAAGGGAGGGGGAAAAACTGTTTTTT.

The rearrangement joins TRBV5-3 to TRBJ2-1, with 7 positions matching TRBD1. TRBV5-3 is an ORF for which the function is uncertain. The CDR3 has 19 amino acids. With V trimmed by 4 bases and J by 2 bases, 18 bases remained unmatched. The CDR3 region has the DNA TGTGCCAGAAGCGACAGGGTTTTTAAACGGGCCTGCACCTACAATGAGCAGTTCTTC. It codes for CARSDRVFKRACTYNEQFF.

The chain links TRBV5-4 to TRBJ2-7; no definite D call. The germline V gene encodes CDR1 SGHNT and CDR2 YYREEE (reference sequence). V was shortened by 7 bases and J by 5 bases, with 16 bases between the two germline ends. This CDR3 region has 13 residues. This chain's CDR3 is CASGSRTEHEQYF. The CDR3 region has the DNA TGTGCCAGCGGATCCAGAACGGAGCACGAGCAGTACTTC. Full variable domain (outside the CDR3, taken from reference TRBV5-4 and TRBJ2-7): ETGVTQSPTHLIKTRGQQVTLRCSSQSGHNTVSWYQQALGQGPQFIFQYYREEENGRGNFPPRFSGLQFPNYSSELNVNALELDDSALYLCASGSRTEHEQYFGPGTRLTVT.

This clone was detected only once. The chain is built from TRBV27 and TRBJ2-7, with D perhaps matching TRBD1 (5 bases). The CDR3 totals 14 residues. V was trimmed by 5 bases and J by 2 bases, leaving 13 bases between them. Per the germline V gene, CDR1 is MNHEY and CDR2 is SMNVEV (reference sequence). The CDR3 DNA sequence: TGTGCCAGCAGTCGGCAGACAGAAGCCTACGAGCAGTACTTC. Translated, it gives CASSRQTEAYEQYF.

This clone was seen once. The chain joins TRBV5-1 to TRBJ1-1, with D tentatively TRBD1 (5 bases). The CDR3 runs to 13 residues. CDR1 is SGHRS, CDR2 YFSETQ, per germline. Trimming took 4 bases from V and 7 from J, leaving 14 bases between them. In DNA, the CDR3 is TGCGCCAGCAGCATGGGGCCGGAGTTTGAAGCTTTCTTT. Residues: CASSMGPEFEAFF.